The TCR beta chain under discussion was sequenced for a study of vaccination and CD4 T cells after COVID-19. Regarding treatment: approximately nine-day PBMC culture with coronavirus spike peptide pools or control peptides (ViraFEST assay). For ViraFEST, peptide pools expanded antigen-specific T cells, after which the TCRs were sequenced. Per the germline V gene, CDR1 is SEHNR and CDR2 is FQNEAQ (reference sequence). The CDR3 sequence is 15 residues long. With respect to this clonotype: Its target is unknown. Germline and junction disagree at one end, which may indicate a read error.

Cultured CD4+ T cell DNA was sequenced using the Oncomine TCR Beta short-read assay. In TCRdb, the PCR reads were re-called with MiXCR into one record per CDR3 protein. The table lists around 15,000 distinct CDR3 sequences, 60% to 65% of them singletons. This receptor was taken from a human donor who had recovered from COVID-19. The material sequenced was CD4+ T cells from blood, cultured in vitro. The chain carries TRBV7-9 and TRBJ2-7; perhaps D is TRBD1 or TRBD2 (6 bases each). The CDR3 loop is CANSLAATGSYEQYF. In DNA, the CDR3 is TGTGCCAACAGCTTAGCGGCCACAGGGTCCTACGAGCAGTACTTC.